This is a list of T cell receptor beta chains from one sample in a study of blood T cell repertoires in COVID-19. Profiling relied on immunoSEQ multiplex PCR, and the TCRdb table lists in-frame clones only, not all of them. In the table there are about 160,000 clones, 60% to 80% of which are singletons. Sequencing used peripheral blood. The receptors stem from a man between 65 and 80 years old with acute or convalescent COVID-19. Each CDR3 is given with its conserved first and last residue. D genes are given only for firm matches. For some rows the clone size is stated as once, few or many, or as a class when expanded; others skip it.

>.|TRBJ2-5|TRBV15|12|.
TGTGCCACCAGCAGAGATGACTCAGGGTTTTACTTC
CATSRDDSGFYF
>.|TRBJ1-1|TRBV7-3|16|.
TGTGCCGGCAGCTTATACGGTGGTCAGGGAGGCACTGAAGCTTTCTTT
CAGSLYGGQGGTEAFF
>once|TRBJ1-2|TRBV6-5|15|.
TGTGCCAGCAGTTATCGGGGGGGGGCTAACTATGGCTACACCTTC
CASSYRGGANYGYTF
>.|TRBJ1-2|TRBV5-1|16|.
TGCGCCAGCAGCTTGATACTCGGTGGCAGGTCCTATGGCTACACCTTC
CASSLILGGRSYGYTF
>.|TRBJ2-2|TRBV3-1/TRBV3-2|16|.
TGTGCCAGCAGCCAAGATGGTGGCACCAGTTCCGGGGAGCTGTTTTTT
CASSQDGGTSSGELFF
>.|TRBJ1-1|TRBV11-3|14|.
TGTGCCAGCAGCTTAGAGGACAGGAACACTGAAGCTTTCTTT
CASSLEDRNTEAFF
>.|TRBJ1-5|TRBV7-6|15|.
TGTGCCAGCAGCTTAGGACAGGTTCCCAATCAGCCCCAGCATTTT
CASSLGQVPNQPQHF
>.|TRBJ2-3|TRBV27|15|TRBD2
TGTGCCAGCCGGTGGACTAGCGGGGGTTCAGATACGCAGTATTTT
CASRWTSGGSDTQYF
>.|TRBJ1-3|TRBV18|19|TRBD1
TGTGCCAGCTCACCAAGGGGACAGGGGGCGACTGCGACTGGAAACACCATATATTTT
CASSPRGQGATATGNTIYF
>.|TRBJ1-2|TRBV30|13|.
TGTGCCTGGAGTGTACAAGGGGCGGGGGGCTACACCTTC
CAWSVQGAGGYTF